The entry below gives a single T cell receptor beta chain sequence along with its context. This record belongs to a study of blood T cell repertoires in COVID-19. Study at large: Samples came from the United States, Italy and Spain, spanning acute and convalescent COVID-19. In each case, the material was cDNA or gDNA derived from T cells, B-cell-depleted T cells, or PBMCs.

CDR1 SEHNR and CDR2 FQNEAQ come from the germline V gene (reference sequence). V lost 4 bases to trimming and J lost 10 bases; unmatched junction nucleotides: 13. The CDR3 is 16 residues long. Libraries were prepared by immunoSEQ multiplex PCR; TCRdb keeps only in-frame clonotypes and omits some of them. The repertoire consists of about 250,000 clones, with around 85% occurring once and the leading ten covering roughly 5.3%. The J gene is TRBJ2-2, the V gene TRBV7-9, with 9 bases fitting TRBD2. The material sequenced was peripheral blood. This sequence originates from a man aged 50 to 59 with active or convalescent COVID-19. The DNA of the CDR3 is TGTGCCAGCAGCTCCCGTGGGCGGGAGGGCCAGGAGGAGCTGTTTTTT. Protein sequence: CASSSRGREGQEELFF. The full variable domain, rest sourced from reference TRBV7-9 and TRBJ2-2, is DTGVSQNPRHKITKRGQNVTFRCDPISEHNRLYWYRQTLGQGPEFLTYFQNEAQLEKSRLLSDRFSAERPKGSFSTLEIQRTEQGDSAMYLCASSSRGREGQEELFFGEGSRLTVL.